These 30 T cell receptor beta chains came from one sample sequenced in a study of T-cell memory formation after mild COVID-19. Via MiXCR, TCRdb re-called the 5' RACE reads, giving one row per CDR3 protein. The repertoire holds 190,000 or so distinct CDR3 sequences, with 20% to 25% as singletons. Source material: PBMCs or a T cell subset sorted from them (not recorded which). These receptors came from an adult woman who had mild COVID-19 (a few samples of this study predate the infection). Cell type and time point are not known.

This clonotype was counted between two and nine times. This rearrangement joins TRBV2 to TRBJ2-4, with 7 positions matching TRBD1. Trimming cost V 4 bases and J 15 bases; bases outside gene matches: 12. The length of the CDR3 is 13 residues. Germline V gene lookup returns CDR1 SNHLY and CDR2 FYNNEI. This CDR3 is CASSVLSSDRRYF. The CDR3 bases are TGTGCCAGCAGTGTCCTGAGTTCGGACAGGAGGTACTTC.

In nucleotides, the CDR3 is TGTGCCAGCAGTTTAGCGGACTATCACATGGAGCAGTACTTC. Residues: CASSLADYHMEQYF. The rearrangement links TRBV12-3 or TRBV12-4 to TRBJ2-7; a weak D match, TRBD2 (6 bases). The CDR3 loop spans 14 amino acids. Trimming took 0 bases from V and 7 from J, leaving 13 bases between them.

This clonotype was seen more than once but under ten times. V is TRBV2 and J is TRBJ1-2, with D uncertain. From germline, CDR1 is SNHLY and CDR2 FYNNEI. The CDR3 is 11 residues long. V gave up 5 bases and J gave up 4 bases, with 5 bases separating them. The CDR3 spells CASSPGYGYTF. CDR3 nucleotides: TGTGCCAGCAGTCCTGGCTATGGCTACACCTTC.

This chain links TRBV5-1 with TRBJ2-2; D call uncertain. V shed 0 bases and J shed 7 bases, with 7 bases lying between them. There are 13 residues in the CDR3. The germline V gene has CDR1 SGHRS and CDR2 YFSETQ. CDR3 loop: CASSLAGVGELFF. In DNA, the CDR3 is TGCGCCAGCAGCTTGGCCGGAGTCGGGGAGCTGTTTTTT.

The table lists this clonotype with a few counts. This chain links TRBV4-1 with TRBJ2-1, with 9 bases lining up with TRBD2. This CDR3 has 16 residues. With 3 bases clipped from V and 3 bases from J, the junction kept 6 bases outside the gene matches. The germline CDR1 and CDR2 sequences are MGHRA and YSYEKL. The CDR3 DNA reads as TGCGCCAGCAGCCAGCTTGGCGGGGGGGACTACAATGAGCAGTTCTTC. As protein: CASSQLGGGDYNEQFF.

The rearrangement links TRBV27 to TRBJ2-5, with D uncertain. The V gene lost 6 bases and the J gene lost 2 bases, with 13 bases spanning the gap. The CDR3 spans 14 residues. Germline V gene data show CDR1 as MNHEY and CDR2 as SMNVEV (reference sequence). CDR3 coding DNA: TGTGCCAGCAGCTTGGGGTGGTCACAAGAGACCCAGTACTTC. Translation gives CASSLGWSQETQYF.

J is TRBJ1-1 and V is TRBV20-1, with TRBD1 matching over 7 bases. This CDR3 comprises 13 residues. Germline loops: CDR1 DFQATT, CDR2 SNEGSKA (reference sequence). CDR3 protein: CSHRGGGDTEAFF. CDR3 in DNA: TGCAGCCACAGGGGAGGGGGTGACACTGAAGCTTTCTTT.

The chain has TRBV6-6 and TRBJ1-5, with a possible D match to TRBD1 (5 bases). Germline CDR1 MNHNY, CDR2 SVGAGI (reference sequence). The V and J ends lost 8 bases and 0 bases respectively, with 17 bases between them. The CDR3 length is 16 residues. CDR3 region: CASGPLGVYSNQPQHF. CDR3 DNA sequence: TGTGCCAGCGGACCCTTGGGGGTTTATAGCAATCAGCCCCAGCATTTT.

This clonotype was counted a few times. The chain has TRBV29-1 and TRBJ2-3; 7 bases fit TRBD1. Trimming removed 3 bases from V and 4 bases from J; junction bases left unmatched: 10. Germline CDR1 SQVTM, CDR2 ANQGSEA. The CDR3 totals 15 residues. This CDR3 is CSVDKGTALPDTQYF. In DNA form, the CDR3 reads TGCAGCGTTGATAAGGGGACAGCCTTACCAGATACGCAGTATTTT.

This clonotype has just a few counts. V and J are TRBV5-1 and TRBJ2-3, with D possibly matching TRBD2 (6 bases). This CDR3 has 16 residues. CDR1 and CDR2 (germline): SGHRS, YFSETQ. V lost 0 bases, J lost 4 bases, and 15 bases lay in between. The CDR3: CASSLGVSGYSDTQYF. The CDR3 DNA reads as TGCGCCAGCAGCTTGGGGGTTAGCGGATATTCAGATACGCAGTATTTT.

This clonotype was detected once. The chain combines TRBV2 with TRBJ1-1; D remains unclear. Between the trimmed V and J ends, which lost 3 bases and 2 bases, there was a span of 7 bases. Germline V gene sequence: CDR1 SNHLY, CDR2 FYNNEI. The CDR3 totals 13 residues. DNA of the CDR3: TGTGCCAGCAGTGACGTGGAAAACACTGAAGCTTTCTTT. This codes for CASSDVENTEAFF. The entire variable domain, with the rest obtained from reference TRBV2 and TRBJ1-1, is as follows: EPEVTQTPSHQVTQMGQEVILRCVPISNHLYFYWYRQILGQKVEFLVSFYNNEISEKSEIFDDQFSVERPDGSNFTLKIRSTKLEDSAMYFCASSDVENTEAFFGQGTRLTVV.

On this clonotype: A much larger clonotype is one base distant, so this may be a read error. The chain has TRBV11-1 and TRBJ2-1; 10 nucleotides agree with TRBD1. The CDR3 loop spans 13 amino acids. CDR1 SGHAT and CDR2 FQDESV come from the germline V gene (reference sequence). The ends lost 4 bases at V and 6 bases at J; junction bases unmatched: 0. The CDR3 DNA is TGTGCCAGCAGCTGGACAGGGGGCAATGAGCAGTTCTTC. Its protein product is CASSWTGGNEQFF.

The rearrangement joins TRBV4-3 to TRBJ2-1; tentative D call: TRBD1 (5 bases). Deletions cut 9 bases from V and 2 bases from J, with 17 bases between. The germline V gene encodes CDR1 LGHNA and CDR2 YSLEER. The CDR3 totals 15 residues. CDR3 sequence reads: CARSQDRVAYNEQFF. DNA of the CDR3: TGCGCCAGAAGTCAAGACAGAGTGGCCTACAATGAGCAGTTCTTC.

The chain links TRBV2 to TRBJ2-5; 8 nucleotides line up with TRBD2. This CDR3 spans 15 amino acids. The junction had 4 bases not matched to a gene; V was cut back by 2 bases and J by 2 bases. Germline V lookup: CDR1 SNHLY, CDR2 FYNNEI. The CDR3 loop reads CASSEQLAGQETQYF. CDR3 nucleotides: TGTGCCAGCAGTGAACAATTAGCGGGGCAAGAGACCCAGTACTTC.

The CDR3 bases are TGTGCCAGCAGTTACTCGGGCAGTCACACTGAAGCTTTCTTT. Translating gives CASSYSGSHTEAFF. This rearrangement joins TRBV6-2 or TRBV6-3 to TRBJ1-1, with D unresolved. Germline assignment: CDR1 MNHEY and CDR2 SVGEGT. V lost 0 bases, J lost 3 bases, and 8 bases lay in between. This CDR3 comprises 14 residues.

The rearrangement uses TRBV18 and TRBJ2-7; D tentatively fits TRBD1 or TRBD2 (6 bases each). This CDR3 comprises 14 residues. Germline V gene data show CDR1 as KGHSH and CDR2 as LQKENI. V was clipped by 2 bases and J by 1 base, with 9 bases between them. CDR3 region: CASSPKGGSYEQYF. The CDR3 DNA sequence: TGTGCCAGCTCACCAAAAGGGGGGTCCTACGAGCAGTACTTC. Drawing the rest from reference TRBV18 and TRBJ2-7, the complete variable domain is NAGVMQNPRHLVRRRGQEARLRCSPMKGHSHVYWYRQLPEEGLKFMVYLQKENIIDESGMPKERFSAEFPKEGPSILRIQQVVRGDSAAYFCASSPKGGSYEQYFGPGTRLTVT.

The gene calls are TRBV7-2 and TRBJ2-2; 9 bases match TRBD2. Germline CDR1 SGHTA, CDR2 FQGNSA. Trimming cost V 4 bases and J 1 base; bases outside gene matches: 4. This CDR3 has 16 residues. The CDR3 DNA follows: TGTGCCAGCAGCTCGCGACTAGCGGTGAACACCGGGGAGCTGTTTTTT. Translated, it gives CASSSRLAVNTGELFF.

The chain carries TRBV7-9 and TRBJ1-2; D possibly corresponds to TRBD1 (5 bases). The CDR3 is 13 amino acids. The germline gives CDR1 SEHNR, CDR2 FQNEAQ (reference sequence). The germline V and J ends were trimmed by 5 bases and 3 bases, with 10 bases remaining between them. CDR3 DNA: TGTGCCAGCAGCCACGACAGTTACTATGGCTACACCTTC. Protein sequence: CASSHDSYYGYTF.

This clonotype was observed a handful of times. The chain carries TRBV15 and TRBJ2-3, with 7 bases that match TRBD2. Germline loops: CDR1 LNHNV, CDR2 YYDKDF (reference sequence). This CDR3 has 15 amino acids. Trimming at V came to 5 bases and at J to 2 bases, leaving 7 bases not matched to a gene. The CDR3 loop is CATSPRDYFTDTQYF. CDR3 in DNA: TGTGCCACCAGCCCTAGGGACTATTTCACAGATACGCAGTATTTT. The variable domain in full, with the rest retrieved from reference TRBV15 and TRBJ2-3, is DAMVIQNPRYQVTQFGKPVTLSCSQTLNHNVMYWYQQKSSQAPKLLFHYYDKDFNNEADTPDNFQSRRPNTSFCFLDIRSPGLGDTAMYLCATSPRDYFTDTQYFGPGTRLTVL.

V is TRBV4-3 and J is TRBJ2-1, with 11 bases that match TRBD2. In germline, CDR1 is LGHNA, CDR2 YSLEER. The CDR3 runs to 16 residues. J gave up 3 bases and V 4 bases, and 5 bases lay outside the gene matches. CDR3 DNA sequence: TGCGCCAGCAGCCGCGAACTAGCGGGAGTCTACAATGAGCAGTTCTTC. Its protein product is CASSRELAGVYNEQFF.

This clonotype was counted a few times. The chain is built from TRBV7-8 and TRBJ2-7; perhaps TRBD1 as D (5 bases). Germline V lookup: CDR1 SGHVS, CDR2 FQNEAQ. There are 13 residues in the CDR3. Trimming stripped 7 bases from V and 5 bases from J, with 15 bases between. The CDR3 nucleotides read TGTGCCAGCATCCAGACGGCAGGGCACGAGCAGTACTTC. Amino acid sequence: CASIQTAGHEQYF. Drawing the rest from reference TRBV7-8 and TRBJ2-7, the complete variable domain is GAGVSQSPRYKVAKRGQDVALRCDPISGHVSLFWYQQALGQGPEFLTYFQNEAQLDKSGLPSDRFFAERPEGSVSTLKIQRTQQEDSAVYLCASIQTAGHEQYFGPGTRLTVT.

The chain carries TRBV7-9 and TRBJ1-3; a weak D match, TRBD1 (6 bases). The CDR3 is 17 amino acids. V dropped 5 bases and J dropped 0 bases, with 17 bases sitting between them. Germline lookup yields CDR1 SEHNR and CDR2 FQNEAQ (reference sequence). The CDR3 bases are TGTGCCAGCAGCCCTGAAACAGGGCTTATCTCTGGAAACACCATATATTTT. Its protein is CASSPETGLISGNTIYF. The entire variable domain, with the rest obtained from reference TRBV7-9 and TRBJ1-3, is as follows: DTGVSQNPRHKITKRGQNVTFRCDPISEHNRLYWYRQTLGQGPEFLTYFQNEAQLEKSRLLSDRFSAERPKGSFSTLEIQRTEQGDSAMYLCASSPETGLISGNTIYFGEGSWLTVV.

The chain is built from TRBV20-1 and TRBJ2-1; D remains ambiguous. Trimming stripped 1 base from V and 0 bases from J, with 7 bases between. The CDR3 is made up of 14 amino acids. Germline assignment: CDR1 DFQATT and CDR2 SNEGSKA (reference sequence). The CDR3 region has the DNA TGCAGTGCTAGAGCCCCTAGCTCCTACAATGAGCAGTTCTTC. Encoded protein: CSARAPSSYNEQFF.

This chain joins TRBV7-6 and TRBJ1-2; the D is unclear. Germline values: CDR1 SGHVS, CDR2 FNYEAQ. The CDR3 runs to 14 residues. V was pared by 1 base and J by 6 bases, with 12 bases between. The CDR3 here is CASSLDGGVDGYTF. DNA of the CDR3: TGTGCCAGCAGCTTAGATGGCGGGGTAGATGGCTACACCTTC.

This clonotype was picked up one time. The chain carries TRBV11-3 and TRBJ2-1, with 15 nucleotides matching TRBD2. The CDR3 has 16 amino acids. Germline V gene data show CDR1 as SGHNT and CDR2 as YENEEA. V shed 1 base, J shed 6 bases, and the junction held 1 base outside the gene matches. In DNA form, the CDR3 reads TGTGCCAGCAGCTTAGGGACTAGCGGGGGGGCCAATGAGCAGTTCTTC. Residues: CASSLGTSGGANEQFF.

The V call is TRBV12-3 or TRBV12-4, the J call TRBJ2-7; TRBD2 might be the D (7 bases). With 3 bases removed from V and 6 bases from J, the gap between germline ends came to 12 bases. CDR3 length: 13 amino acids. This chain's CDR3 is CASSLRGPVEQYF. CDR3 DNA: TGTGCCAGCAGTTTGCGGGGGCCAGTCGAGCAGTACTTC.

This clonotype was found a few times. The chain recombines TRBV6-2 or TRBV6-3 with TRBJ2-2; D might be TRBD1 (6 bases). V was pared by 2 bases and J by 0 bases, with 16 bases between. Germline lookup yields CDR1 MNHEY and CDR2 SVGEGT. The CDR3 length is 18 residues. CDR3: CASSYAQGRGTNTGELFF. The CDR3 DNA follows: TGTGCCAGCAGTTACGCACAGGGTAGGGGGACGAACACCGGGGAGCTGTTTTTT.

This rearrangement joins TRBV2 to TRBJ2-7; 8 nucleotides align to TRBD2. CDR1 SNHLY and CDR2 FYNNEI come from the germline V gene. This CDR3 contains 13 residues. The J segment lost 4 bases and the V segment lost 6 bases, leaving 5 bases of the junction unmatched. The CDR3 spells CASRRGEFYEQYF. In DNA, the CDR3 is TGTGCCAGCAGGCGGGGGGAGTTTTACGAGCAGTACTTC.

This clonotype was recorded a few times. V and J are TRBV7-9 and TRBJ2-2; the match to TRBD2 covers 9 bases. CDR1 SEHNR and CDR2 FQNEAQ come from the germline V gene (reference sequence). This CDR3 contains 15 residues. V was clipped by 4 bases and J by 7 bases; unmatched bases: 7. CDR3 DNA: TGTGCCAGCAGCTCTTTAGCGGGAGTCAGCGGGGAGCTGTTTTTT. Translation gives CASSSLAGVSGELFF.

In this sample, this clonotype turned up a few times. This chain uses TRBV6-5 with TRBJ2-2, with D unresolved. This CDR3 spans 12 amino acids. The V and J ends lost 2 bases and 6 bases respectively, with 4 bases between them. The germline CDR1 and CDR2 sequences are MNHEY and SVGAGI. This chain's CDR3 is CASSYIPGELFF. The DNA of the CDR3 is TGTGCCAGCAGTTACATCCCCGGGGAGCTGTTTTTT.